This entry features one T cell receptor beta chain sequence. This specimen belongs to a study of blood T cell repertoires in COVID-19. Sequenced by immunoSEQ multiplex PCR; TCRdb stores in-frame clones only, minus some. The data show some 120,000 clones, approximately 87% seen once. The germline V gene encodes CDR1 SGHNT and CDR2 YYREEE (reference sequence). V lost 0 bases to trimming and J lost 4 bases, with 5 bases between them. This CDR3 is built from 13 residues. Sample: peripheral blood. The chain couples TRBV5-4 to TRBJ1-5; D is ambiguous. The sequence derives from a woman between 45 and 65 years old with acute or convalescent COVID-19. CDR3 in DNA: TGTGCCAGCAGCTTGGGGCGGAATCAGCCCCAGCATTTT. This codes for CASSLGRNQPQHF.